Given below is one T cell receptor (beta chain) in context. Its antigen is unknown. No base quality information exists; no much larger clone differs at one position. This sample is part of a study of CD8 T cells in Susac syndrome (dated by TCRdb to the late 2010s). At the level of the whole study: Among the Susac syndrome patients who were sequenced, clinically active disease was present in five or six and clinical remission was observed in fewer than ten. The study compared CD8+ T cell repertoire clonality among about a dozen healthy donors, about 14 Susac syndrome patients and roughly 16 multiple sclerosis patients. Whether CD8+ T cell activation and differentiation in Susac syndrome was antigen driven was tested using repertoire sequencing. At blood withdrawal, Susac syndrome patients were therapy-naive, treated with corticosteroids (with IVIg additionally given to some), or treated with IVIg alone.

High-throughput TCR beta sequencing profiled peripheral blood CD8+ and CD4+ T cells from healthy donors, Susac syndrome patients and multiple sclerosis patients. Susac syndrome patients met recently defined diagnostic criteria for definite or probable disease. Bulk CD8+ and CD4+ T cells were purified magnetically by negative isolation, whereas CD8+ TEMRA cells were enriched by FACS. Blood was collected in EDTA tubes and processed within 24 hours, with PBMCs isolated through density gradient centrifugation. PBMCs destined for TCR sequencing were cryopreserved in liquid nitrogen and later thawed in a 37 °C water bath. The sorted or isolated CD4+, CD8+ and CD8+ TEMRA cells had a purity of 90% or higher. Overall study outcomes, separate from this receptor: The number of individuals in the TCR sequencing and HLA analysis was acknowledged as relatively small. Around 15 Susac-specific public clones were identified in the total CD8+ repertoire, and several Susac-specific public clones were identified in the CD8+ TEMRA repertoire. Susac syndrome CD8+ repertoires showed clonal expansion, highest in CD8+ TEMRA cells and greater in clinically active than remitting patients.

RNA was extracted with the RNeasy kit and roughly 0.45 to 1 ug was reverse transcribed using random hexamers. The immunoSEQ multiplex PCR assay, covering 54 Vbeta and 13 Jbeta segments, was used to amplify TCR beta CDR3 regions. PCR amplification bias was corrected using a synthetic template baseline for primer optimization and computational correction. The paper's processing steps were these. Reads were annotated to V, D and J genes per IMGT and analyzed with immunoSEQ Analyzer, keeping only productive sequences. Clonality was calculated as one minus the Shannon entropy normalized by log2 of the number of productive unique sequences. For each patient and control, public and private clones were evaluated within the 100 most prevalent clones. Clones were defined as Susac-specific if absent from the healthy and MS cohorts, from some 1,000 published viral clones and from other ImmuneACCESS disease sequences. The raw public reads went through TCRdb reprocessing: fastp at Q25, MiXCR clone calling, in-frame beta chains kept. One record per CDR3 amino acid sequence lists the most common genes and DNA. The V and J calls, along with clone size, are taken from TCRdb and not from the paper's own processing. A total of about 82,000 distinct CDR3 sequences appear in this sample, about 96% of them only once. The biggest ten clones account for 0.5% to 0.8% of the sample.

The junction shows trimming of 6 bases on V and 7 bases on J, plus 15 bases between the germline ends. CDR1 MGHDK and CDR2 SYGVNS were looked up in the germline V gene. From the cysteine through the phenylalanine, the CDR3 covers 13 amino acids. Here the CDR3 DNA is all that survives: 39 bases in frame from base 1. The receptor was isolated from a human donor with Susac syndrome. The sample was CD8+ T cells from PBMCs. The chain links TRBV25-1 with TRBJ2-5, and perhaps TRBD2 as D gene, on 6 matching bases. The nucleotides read TGTGCCAGCAGAGTAGCGGCGACGGCGACCCAGTACTTC. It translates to CASRVAATATQYF.